A selection of T cell receptor beta chains follows, all from one sample in a study of regulatory T cells in long-lasting Graves disease. TCRdb ran MiXCR on the multiplex PCR reads and lists one entry per CDR3 protein. The top ten clones hold less than 15% of a sample with around 240,000 distinct CDR3 sequences, about 17% of them seen once. The same sample was also studied in work on T cells in Graves' hyperthyroidism and ophthalmopathy.

The sequences come from peripheral blood mononuclear cells (PBMCs), collected at new diagnosis, from a patient treated with antithyroid drugs. The receptors come from a woman in her twenties or thirties with Graves disease. The CDR3 runs from the conserved cysteine through the conserved F or W. The D gene is left open where the match is weak.

d_call j_call v_call cdr3_aa
TRBD2 TRBJ2-1 TRBV20-1 CGFLAGGPREQFF
NA TRBJ2-1 TRBV4-2 CASSQQVSGFNEQFF
NA TRBJ1-6 TRBV27 CASSSPAGGPYNSPLHF
NA TRBJ1-5 TRBV7-2 CASSPGPTGFNQPQHF
TRBD1 TRBJ2-5 TRBV6-1 CASRWDRGRAETQYF
NA TRBJ1-4 TRBV19 CASKAGRGGNEKLFF
NA TRBJ1-6 TRBV19 CASSIGGANSPLHF
NA TRBJ1-3 TRBV12-3/TRBV12-4 CASRGTTRGNTIYF
TRBD1 TRBJ1-2 TRBV6-5 CASSYSPRQGRNYGYTF
TRBD1 TRBJ2-7 TRBV7-9 CASSFGQGDYEQYF
NA TRBJ1-1 TRBV19 CASSIRPVTFEAFF
TRBD1 TRBJ2-1 TRBV5-5 CASRYQGVPSNEQFF
NA TRBJ1-2 TRBV5-6 CASSLQGINYGYTF
TRBD2 TRBJ2-7 TRBV7-8 CASSPGLSYEQYF
TRBD1 TRBJ1-5 TRBV6-2/TRBV6-3 CASRAGLTGDSQPQHF
NA TRBJ1-5 TRBV15 CATSGIHGFYQPQHF
NA TRBJ1-1 TRBV6-1 CASTAGGMNTEAFF
TRBD2 TRBJ2-1 TRBV20-1 CSARTSGGADRPFF
TRBD1 TRBJ1-1 TRBV6-2/TRBV6-3 CASSFPGGLNTEAFF
NA TRBJ2-2 TRBV19 CASSKKGTGELFF
NA TRBJ1-2 TRBV6-1 CASRDSFNYGYTF
NA TRBJ2-7 TRBV20-1 CSARGSGSYEQYF
NA TRBJ1-1 TRBV20-1 CSASREYTEAFF
NA TRBJ1-6 TRBV20-1 CRADAGFGPGGGFSPLHF
NA TRBJ2-2 TRBV6-2/TRBV6-3 CAAGATGELFF
TRBD1 TRBJ1-1 TRBV3-1 CASWGQGAGEAFF
NA TRBJ2-6 TRBV3-1 CASSPGVGSGANVLTF
TRBD1 TRBJ1-2 TRBV20-1 CSARDQGATPNYGYTF
TRBD1 TRBJ2-7 TRBV7-2 CASSLAGTAGYERYF
NA TRBJ1-5 TRBV6-2/TRBV6-3 CASSDWGAKRQPQHF
TRBD1 TRBJ1-2 TRBV6-5 CASSYSSRGGDGYTF
NA TRBJ1-2 TRBV4-2 CVSSQVRNYGYTF
NA TRBJ1-2 TRBV7-6 CASSSGLGYGYTF
TRBD1 TRBJ1-2 TRBV5-1 CASSSTGGEDYGYTF
NA TRBJ2-2 TRBV29-1 CSVLENTGELFF
NA TRBJ2-7 TRBV9 CASSAGDIHHEQYF
TRBD2 TRBJ2-2 TRBV4-1 CASSHLAGGGTGELFF
TRBD1 TRBJ1-2 TRBV11-2 CASSLTGGQNCGYTF
TRBD2 TRBJ2-7 TRBV7-2 CASSLGPSGITTQQYF
NA TRBJ2-3 TRBV10-3 CAISESTGGYTDTQYF
NA TRBJ2-1 TRBV11-2 CASSLAGSDYNEQFF
NA TRBJ2-1 TRBV2 CASTCPKLALVEQFF
NA TRBJ1-2 TRBV5-4 CASSSLDSPQEYGYTF
NA TRBJ1-2 TRBV20-1 CSVSPGPGGYTF
NA TRBJ2-1 TRBV28 CASSNDRWGITSYNEQFF
NA TRBJ2-7 TRBV3-1 CASSQSLWTRKYEQYF
NA TRBJ2-5 TRBV20-1 CSARRTVQETQYF
NA TRBJ2-1 TRBV6-2/TRBV6-3 CASSTSGPSGFPQFF
NA TRBJ1-5 TRBV2 CASSGPYVYSNQPQHF
TRBD2 TRBJ2-1 TRBV20-1 CSARALGTSGGAPYNEQFF
NA TRBJ2-2 TRBV7-7 CASSPVNTGELFF
NA TRBJ1-6 TRBV7-9 CASSLDRPSSYNSPLHF
NA TRBJ1-1 TRBV2 CARFKILNTEAFF
NA TRBJ2-5 TRBV20-1 CSASRTAKETQYF
TRBD1 TRBJ2-7 TRBV4-1 CASSQTGSPEQYF